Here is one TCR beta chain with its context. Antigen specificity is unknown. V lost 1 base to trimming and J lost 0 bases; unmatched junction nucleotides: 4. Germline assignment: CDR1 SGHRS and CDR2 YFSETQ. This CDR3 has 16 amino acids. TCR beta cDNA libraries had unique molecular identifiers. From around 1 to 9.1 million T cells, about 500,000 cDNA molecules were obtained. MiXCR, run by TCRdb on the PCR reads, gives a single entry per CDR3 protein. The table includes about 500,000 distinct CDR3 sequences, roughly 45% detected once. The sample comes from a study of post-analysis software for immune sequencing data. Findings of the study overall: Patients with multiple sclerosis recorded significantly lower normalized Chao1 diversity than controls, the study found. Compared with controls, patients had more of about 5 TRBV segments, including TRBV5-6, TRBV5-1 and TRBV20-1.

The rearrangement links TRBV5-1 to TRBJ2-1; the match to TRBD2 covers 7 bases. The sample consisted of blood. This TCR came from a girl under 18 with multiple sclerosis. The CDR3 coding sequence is TGCGCCAGCAGCTTGCAGCGGGATAGCTCCTACAATGAGCAGTTCTTC. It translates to CASSLQRDSSYNEQFF.